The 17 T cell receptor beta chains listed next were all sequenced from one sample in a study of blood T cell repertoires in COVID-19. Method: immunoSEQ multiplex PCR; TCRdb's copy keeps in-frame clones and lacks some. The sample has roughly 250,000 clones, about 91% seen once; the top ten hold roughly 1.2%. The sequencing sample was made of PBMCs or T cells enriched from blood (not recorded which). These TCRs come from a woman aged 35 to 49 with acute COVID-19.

CDR3 in DNA: TGCGCCAGCAGTGCTAGCGGCCAAGAGACCCAGTACTTC. Protein sequence: CASSASGQETQYF. The chain joins TRBV10-1 to TRBJ2-5; TRBD2 aligns across 7 bases. V shed 4 bases and J 1 base; nucleotides not matched to a gene: 0. CDR1 is WNHNN, CDR2 SYGVQD, per germline (reference sequence). The CDR3 has 13 residues.

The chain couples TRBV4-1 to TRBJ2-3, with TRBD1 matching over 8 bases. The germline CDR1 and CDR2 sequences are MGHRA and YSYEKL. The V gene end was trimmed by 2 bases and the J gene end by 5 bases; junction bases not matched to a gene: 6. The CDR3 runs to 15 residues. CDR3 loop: CASSQLDRDQDTQYF. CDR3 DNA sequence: TGCGCCAGCAGCCAACTGGACAGGGACCAAGATACGCAGTATTTT.

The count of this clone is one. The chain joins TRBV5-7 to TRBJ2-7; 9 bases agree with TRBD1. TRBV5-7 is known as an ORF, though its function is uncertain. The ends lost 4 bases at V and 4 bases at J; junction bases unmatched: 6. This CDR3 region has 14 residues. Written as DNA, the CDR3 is TGTGCCAGCAGCCCCCGGGACAGGGTATACGAGCAGTACTTC. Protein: CASSPRDRVYEQYF.

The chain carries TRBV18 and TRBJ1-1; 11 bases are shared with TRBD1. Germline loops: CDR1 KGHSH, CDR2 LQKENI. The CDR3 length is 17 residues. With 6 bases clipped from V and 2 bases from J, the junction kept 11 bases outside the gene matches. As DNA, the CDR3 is TGTGCCAGCTCCCCAGGGATTGGGACAGGGGGTAACACTGAAGCTTTCTTT. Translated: CASSPGIGTGGNTEAFF.

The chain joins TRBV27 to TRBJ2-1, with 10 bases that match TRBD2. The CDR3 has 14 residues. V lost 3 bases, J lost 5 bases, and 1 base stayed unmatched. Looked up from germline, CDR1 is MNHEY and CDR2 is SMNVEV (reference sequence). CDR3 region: CASSFLAGDNEQFF. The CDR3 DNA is TGTGCCAGCAGTTTTCTAGCGGGGGACAATGAGCAGTTCTTC.

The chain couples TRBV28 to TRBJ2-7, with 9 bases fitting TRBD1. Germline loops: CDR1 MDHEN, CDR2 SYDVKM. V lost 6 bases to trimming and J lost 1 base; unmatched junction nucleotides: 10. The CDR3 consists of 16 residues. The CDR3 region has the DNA TGTGCCAGCAGCCTTGCCGGGACAGGGCTGTCCTACGAGCAGTACTTC. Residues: CASSLAGTGLSYEQYF.

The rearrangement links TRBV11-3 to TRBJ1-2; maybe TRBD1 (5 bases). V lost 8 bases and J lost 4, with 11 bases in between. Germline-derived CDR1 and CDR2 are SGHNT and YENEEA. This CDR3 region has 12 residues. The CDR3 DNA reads TGTGCCAGCTCCAGGGATCTCTATGGCTACACCTTC. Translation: CASSRDLYGYTF.

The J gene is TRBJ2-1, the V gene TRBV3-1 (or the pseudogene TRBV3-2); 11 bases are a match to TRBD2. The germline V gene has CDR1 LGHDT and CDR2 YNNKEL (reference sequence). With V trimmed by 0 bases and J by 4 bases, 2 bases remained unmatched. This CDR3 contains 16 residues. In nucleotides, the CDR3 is TGTGCCAGCAGCCAAGATTTAGCGGGAGGGTACAATGAGCAGTTCTTC. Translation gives CASSQDLAGGYNEQFF.

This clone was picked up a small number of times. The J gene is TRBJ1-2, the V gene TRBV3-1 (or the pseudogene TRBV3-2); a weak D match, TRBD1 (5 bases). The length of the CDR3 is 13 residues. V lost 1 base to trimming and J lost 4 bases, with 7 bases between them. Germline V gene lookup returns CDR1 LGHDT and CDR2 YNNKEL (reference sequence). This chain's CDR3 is CASSQAGPYGYTF. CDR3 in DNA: TGTGCCAGCAGCCAAGCAGGGCCCTATGGCTACACCTTC.

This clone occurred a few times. As DNA, the CDR3 is TGTGCCAGTAGTATAGACAGGAACACCGGGGAGCTGTTTTTT. This translates into CASSIDRNTGELFF. The chain carries TRBV19 and TRBJ2-2; D gene uncertain. The CDR3 length is 14 residues. Germline CDR1 is LNHDA and CDR2 is SQIVND (reference sequence). V dropped 0 bases and J dropped 1 base, with 3 bases sitting between them.

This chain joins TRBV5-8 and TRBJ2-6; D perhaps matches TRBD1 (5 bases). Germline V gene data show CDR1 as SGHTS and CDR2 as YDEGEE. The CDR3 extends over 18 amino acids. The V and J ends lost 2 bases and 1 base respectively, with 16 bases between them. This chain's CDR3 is CASSFWIGAISGANVLTF. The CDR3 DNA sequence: TGTGCCAGCAGCTTTTGGATAGGGGCTATTTCTGGGGCCAACGTCCTGACTTTC. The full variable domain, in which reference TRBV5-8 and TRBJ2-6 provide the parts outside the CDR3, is EAGVTQSPTHLIKTRGQQATLRCSPISGHTSVYWYQQALGLGLQFLLWYDEGEERNRGNFPPRFSGRQFPNYSSELNVNALELEDSALYLCASSFWIGAISGANVLTFGAGSRLTVL.

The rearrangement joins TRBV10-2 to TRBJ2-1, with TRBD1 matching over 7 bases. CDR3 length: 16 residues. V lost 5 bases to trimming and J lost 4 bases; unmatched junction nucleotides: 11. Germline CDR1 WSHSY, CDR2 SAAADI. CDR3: CASSLLGTALYNEQFF. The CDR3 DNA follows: TGCGCCAGCAGTCTACTGGGGACAGCGCTTTACAATGAGCAGTTCTTC.

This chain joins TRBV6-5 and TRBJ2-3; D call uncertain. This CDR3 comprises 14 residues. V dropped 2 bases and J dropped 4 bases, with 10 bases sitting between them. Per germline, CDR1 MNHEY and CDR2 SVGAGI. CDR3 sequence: CASSYAGGSDTQYF. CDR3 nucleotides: TGTGCCAGCAGTTACGCAGGTGGATCAGATACGCAGTATTTT.

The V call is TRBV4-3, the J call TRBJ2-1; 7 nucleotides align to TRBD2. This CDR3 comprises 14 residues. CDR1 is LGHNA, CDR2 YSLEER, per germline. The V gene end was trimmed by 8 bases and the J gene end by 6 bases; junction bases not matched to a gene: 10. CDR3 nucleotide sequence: TGCGCCAGCTCGCGGGGGACCTTGGTCAATGAGCAGTTCTTC. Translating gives CASSRGTLVNEQFF.

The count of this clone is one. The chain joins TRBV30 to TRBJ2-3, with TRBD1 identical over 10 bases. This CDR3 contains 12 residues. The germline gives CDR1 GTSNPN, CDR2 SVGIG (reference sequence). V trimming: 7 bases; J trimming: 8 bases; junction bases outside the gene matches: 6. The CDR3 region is CASGTGAATQYF. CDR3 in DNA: TGTGCCTCAGGGACAGGGGCAGCTACGCAGTATTTT.

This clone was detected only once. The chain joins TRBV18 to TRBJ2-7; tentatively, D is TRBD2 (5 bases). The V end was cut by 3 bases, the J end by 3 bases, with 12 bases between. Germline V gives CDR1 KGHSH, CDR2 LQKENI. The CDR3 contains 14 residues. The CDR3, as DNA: TGTGCCAGCTCACCTGGAGTTAGCGTCTACGAGCAGTACTTC. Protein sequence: CASSPGVSVYEQYF.

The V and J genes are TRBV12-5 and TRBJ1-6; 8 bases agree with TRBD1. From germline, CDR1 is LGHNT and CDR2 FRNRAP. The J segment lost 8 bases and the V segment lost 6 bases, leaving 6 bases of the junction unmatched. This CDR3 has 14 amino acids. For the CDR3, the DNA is TGTGCTAGTGGCCTCAGGGGGCCAGATTCACCCCTCCACTTT. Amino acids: CASGLRGPDSPLHF.